This T cell receptor beta chain is from a study of human T cells and chemical hapten exposure. Study information: Patch tests applied 0.01% DPC to the upper back, read at 6 days. Cases of alopecia areata, totalis or universalis occurred in a predominantly female patient group.

Study-level results: No alteration of TCRs above 1 in 1000 frequency was seen with DPC sensitization.

The time point is: patch test 2, 6 weeks after DPC sensitization. Treatment defined: therapeutic diphenylcyclopropenone sensitization with weekly scalp DPC. RNA extraction used unfractionated whole blood as the source of total RNA. The CDR3 is 16 amino acids. Trimming shortened V by 1 base and J by 0 bases, and 9 bases separated the two germline ends. Germline V lookup: CDR1 LGHNA, CDR2 YSLEER. Many counts were recorded for this clonotype. Its matching antigen is unknown. TCRdb re-analysed the RACE reads in MiXCR, keeping a single row per CDR3 protein. Here the sample spans more than 75,000 distinct CDR3 sequences, about a tenth being singletons.

The sequence derives from a middle-aged woman with alopecia areata. Some clones in this sample may be carry-over from other donors' samples. The chain carries TRBV4-3 and TRBJ1-4; D is unresolved. This sample comprised whole blood, obtained in connection with sensitization to the hapten diphenylcyclopropenone (DPC). CDR3 loop: CASSQAAAATNEKLFF. CDR3 sequence (DNA): TGCGCCAGCAGCCAAGCCGCAGCAGCAACTAATGAAAAACTGTTTTTT.